The clone carrying this T cell receptor (beta chain) is labeled as large. Antigen unknown. The sample is drawn from a study of spatial heterogeneity in lung cancer. Study-wide background: Raw reads contained each unique TCR and UMI combination more than ten times on average.

Study results and caveats: The study found that expanded intratumoral alpha and beta TCR counts tracked tumor mutation counts. Estimates put coverage of tumor T cells approximately 7% for alpha and approximately 13% for beta chains.

TCRdb re-called the 5' RACE reads with MiXCR, one entry per CDR3 protein. This sample has some 760 distinct CDR3 sequences, with approximately 14% found just once. Sample time point: sample taken at primary tumor resection. Whole RNA from tumor, nontumor lung or frozen PBMC was sequenced unsorted. This sequence originates from a male donor with early-stage non-small cell lung cancer. The specimen was lung tumor tissue, collected at surgery.

The CDR3 DNA reads as TGTGCCAGCAGCAACGTGGAGGGGCTTAACTATGGCTACACCTTC. This translates into CASSNVEGLNYGYTF. The J gene is TRBJ1-2, the V gene TRBV7-9; the D gene is possibly TRBD1 (5 bases). CDR1 and CDR2 from the germline V gene are SEHNR and FQNEAQ (reference sequence). The V end lost 5 bases, the J end lost 1 base, and 14 bases lay between the germline ends. The CDR3 sequence is 15 residues long.